The rows below give T cell receptor beta chains drawn from one sample of a study of T cell repertoires in aging, cancer and after chemotherapy. TCRdb reprocessed the multiplex PCR reads with MiXCR, giving one entry per CDR3 protein. Altogether roughly 1,900 distinct CDR3 sequences are present, about 20% being singletons, with the ten largest covering more than 20%. The material sequenced was blood. These receptors were obtained from a human donor with a solid tumor. Each CDR3 is given with its conserved first and last residue. The D gene is left open where the match is weak. Size values are once, few and many counts, or a class for expanded clones, and some rows have none.

clone_size j_call d_call v_call cdr3_nt cdr3_aa
. TRBJ2-5 TRBD1 TRBV20-1 TGCAGCGTTGCTAAGGCAGGGGGTCAAGAGACCCAGTACTTC CSVAKAGGQETQYF
medium-sized TRBJ2-1 TRBD2 TRBV27 TGTGCCAGCAGTTTATCGGGACTAGCGCTCTACAATGAGCAGTTCTTC CASSLSGLALYNEQFF
few TRBJ2-5 TRBD2 TRBV5-1 TGCGCCAGCAGCTTGGGGAGGACTAGCGGGGTAGAGACCCAGTACTTC CASSLGRTSGVETQYF
medium-sized TRBJ1-2 . TRBV19 TGTGCCAGTAAGACTAATAACTATGGCTACACCTTC CASKTNNYGYTF
few TRBJ2-2 TRBD2 TRBV20-1 TGCAGTGCATACCAGCGGGGGGGCAGCACCGGGGAGCTGTTTTTT CSAYQRGGSTGELFF
few TRBJ2-7 TRBD1 TRBV11-2 TGTGCCAGCAGCCTCCCCGACAGGGGGTCCTACGAGCAGTACTTC CASSLPDRGSYEQYF
medium-sized TRBJ1-2 . TRBV12-3/TRBV12-4 TGTGCCAGCAGATTCCCGGGGTATGGCTACACCTTC CASRFPGYGYTF
large TRBJ2-7 TRBD1 TRBV29-1 TGCAGCGTTGAAGTGACAGGGGGCTACGAGCAGTACTTC CSVEVTGGYEQYF
few TRBJ2-1 . TRBV12-5 TGTGCTAGTACTAGGGGCCTTACGGATGAGCAGTTCTTC CASTRGLTDEQFF
. TRBJ2-1 TRBD1 TRBV6-5 TGTGCCAGCAGCTACGGGACAGGGAGGAATGAGCAGTTCTTC CASSYGTGRNEQFF
large TRBJ1-5 . TRBV29-1 TGCAGCGTTGCCGGTCCTCGCGGACAGCCCCAGCATTTT CSVAGPRGQPQHF
. TRBJ1-4 . TRBV4-3 TGCGCCAGCAGCCAAGCTGGGGGCGTTGGAGGAAAACTGTTTTTT CASSQAGGVGGKLFF
medium-sized TRBJ1-4 . TRBV12-3/TRBV12-4 TGTGCCAGCAGCCTTTGGGTACTCAATGAAAAACTGTTTTTT CASSLWVLNEKLFF
medium-sized TRBJ2-1 . TRBV6-4 TGTGCCAGCAGTGAGCAGGGCTCCTCAACCAATGAGCAGTTCTTC CASSEQGSSTNEQFF
. TRBJ1-1 . TRBV18 TGTGCCAGCTCACCACCAACAAAGAACACTGAAGCTTTCTTT CASSPPTKNTEAFF
. TRBJ1-6 . TRBV12-5 TGTGCTAGTGGTTTGGTAATGGAGGAGGGGCTCAGCTCCTATAATTCACCCCTCCACTTT CASGLVMEEGLSSYNSPLHF
few TRBJ1-1 TRBD1 TRBV7-2 TGTGCCAGCAGCTTAAGGCCGGGCACTACAGGGGACACTGAAGCTTTCTTT CASSLRPGTTGDTEAFF
. TRBJ1-6 TRBD1 TRBV20-1 TGCAGTGCTAGAGAACAGGGGACGAGCTCCTATAATTCACCCCTCCACTTT CSAREQGTSSYNSPLHF
large TRBJ1-6 TRBD1 TRBV30 TGTGCCTCCGCCCAAGGGACAGGGTTCTGGGCACCCCTCCACTTT CASAQGTGFWAPLHF
. TRBJ2-3 . TRBV25-1 TGTGCCAGCAGTACCCTGGGGACAGATACGCAGTATTTT CASSTLGTDTQYF
few TRBJ2-7 . TRBV10-3 TGTGCCATCAGTGCCATAGGGAAAAATCGTTACGAGCAGTACTTC CAISAIGKNRYEQYF
medium-sized TRBJ1-5 . TRBV12-3/TRBV12-4 TGTGCCAGCAGTTTAGGGCGGAGTCAGCCCCAGCATTTT CASSLGRSQPQHF
. TRBJ2-7 . TRBV28 TGTGCCAGCAGTTCCCCGCAGGGAAAGATCTACGAGCAGTACTTC CASSSPQGKIYEQYF
. TRBJ1-2 TRBD1 TRBV7-9 TGTGCCAGCAGCTTAGATCGGACAGGCTTCTACACCTTC CASSLDRTGFYTF
large TRBJ2-2 . TRBV12-3/TRBV12-4 TGTGCCAGCAGTTTGGGCACCGGGGAGCTGTTTTTT CASSLGTGELFF
few TRBJ2-3 TRBD2 TRBV2 TGTGCCAGCAGGGCCCAACTAGCGGGGGACACAGATACGCAGTATTTT CASRAQLAGDTDTQYF
medium-sized TRBJ2-1 TRBD2 TRBV5-6 TGTGCCAGCAGCTCGTTAGCGGGAGTCAATGAGCAGTTCTTC CASSSLAGVNEQFF
medium-sized TRBJ1-6 . TRBV5-5 TGTGCCAGCAGCTTCCCGGACCCTTCCAGGCCCCTCCACTTT CASSFPDPSRPLHF
. TRBJ2-2 . TRBV4-1 TGCGCCAGCAGCCAAGATAGGAAGAGGCCCAATACGAACACCGGGGAGCTGTTTTTT CASSQDRKRPNTNTGELFF
medium-sized TRBJ1-1 . TRBV12-3/TRBV12-4 TGTGCCAGCAGTTTCGGGGGCTCAGACACTGAAGCTTTCTTT CASSFGGSDTEAFF
large TRBJ1-6 . TRBV18 TGTGCCAGCTCACCACCGTCCGGGACGAATAATTCACCCCTCCACTTT CASSPPSGTNNSPLHF
medium-sized TRBJ2-3 . TRBV4-3 TGCGCCAGCAGCCAAGGGCTAGCGATATACACAGATACGCAGTATTTT CASSQGLAIYTDTQYF
medium-sized TRBJ2-5 . TRBV6-2/TRBV6-3 TGTGCCAGCAGTTACTCGGCGTGGGACCAAGAGACCCAGTACTTC CASSYSAWDQETQYF
few TRBJ1-2 TRBD1 TRBV12-5 TGTGCTAGTGGTTTGGTACTAGGGACAGGGGTAGATGGCTACACCTTC CASGLVLGTGVDGYTF
medium-sized TRBJ1-5 . TRBV4-2 TGTGCCAGCAGCCAAGGTGTCAGGGCGGGAGGTCAGCCCCAGCATTTT CASSQGVRAGGQPQHF
few TRBJ2-3 TRBD2 TRBV4-1 TGCGCCAGCAGCCAAACCGGACTAGGACGCACAGATACGCAGTATTTT CASSQTGLGRTDTQYF
few TRBJ2-3 . TRBV20-1 TGCAGTGCTAAAGTTGGGGGCGCCCATACGCAGTATTTT CSAKVGGAHTQYF
medium-sized TRBJ2-3 . TRBV5-5 TGTGCCAGCAGCTTGGCCGGAAGGGGAATCACAGATACGCAGTATTTT CASSLAGRGITDTQYF
large TRBJ2-5 . TRBV15 TGTGCCACCAGCAGCGGAACGGCGTACCAAGAGACCCAGTACTTC CATSSGTAYQETQYF
large TRBJ1-6 . TRBV6-4 TGTGCCAGCAGTGACGGGGCCGCTAATTCACCCCTCCACTTT CASSDGAANSPLHF
medium-sized TRBJ1-4 . TRBV5-1 TGCGCCAGCAGCTTCGAACAGGGAGCTGAAAAACTGTTTTTT CASSFEQGAEKLFF
medium-sized TRBJ1-6 TRBD1 TRBV6-1 TGTGCCAGCAGTGAACCTGGACAGGGTTATAATTCACCCCTCCACTTT CASSEPGQGYNSPLHF
few TRBJ2-7 TRBD2 TRBV20-1 TGCAGTGCCGCCGCTACGGGACTATTCGGATACGAGCAGTACTTC CSAAATGLFGYEQYF
medium-sized TRBJ2-1 TRBD2 TRBV20-1 TGCAGTGCTAGAGGTCTAGCGGAGTACAATGAGCAGTTCTTC CSARGLAEYNEQFF
medium-sized TRBJ2-7 TRBD1 TRBV24-1 TGTGCCACCAGTGATCCCGGGACAGGGACGGGAGAGCAGTACTTC CATSDPGTGTGEQYF
. TRBJ2-1 TRBD2 TRBV20-1 TGCAGTGCTAGTGTATTAGCGGGGGACTTCAATGAGCAGTTCTTC CSASVLAGDFNEQFF
large TRBJ2-7 . TRBV12-3/TRBV12-4 TGTGCCAGCAGCCTTAGGGGGGGGTTCCAGTACTTC CASSLRGGFQYF
. TRBJ2-5 . TRBV2 TGTGCCAGCCGGAATCAACAAGAGACCCAGTACTTC CASRNQQETQYF
. TRBJ2-7 TRBD1 TRBV2 TGTGCCAGCAGTGAATCGCGACAGGGAGTGTCCGAGCAGTACTTC CASSESRQGVSEQYF
few TRBJ2-2 TRBD2 TRBV4-2 TGTGCCAGCAGCCAACACCCACTAGCGGGAGACACCGGGGAGCTGTTTTTT CASSQHPLAGDTGELFF
. TRBJ1-1 TRBD1 TRBV10-1 TGCGCCAGCAGTGAGTCCGGGACAGGGTATTGGACTGAAGCTTTCTTT CASSESGTGYWTEAFF
few TRBJ1-1 . TRBV7-9 TGTGCCAGCAGCCTACCGACAGGGAACACTGAAGCTTTCTTT CASSLPTGNTEAFF
large TRBJ2-2 . TRBV5-5 TGTGCCAGCAGCTTGGGCAGGGGTAACACCGGGGAGCTGTTTTTT CASSLGRGNTGELFF
few TRBJ1-2 TRBD1 TRBV28 TGTGCCAGCAGTGGGGACAGGTCATCCTATGGCTACACCTTC CASSGDRSSYGYTF
medium-sized TRBJ1-5 . TRBV19 TGTGCCAGTAGTATTCGACCGGGACTATATAGCAATCAGCCCCAGCATTTT CASSIRPGLYSNQPQHF
. TRBJ1-2 . TRBV5-1 TGCGCCAGCAGCTTGGTCGGCTCTAACTATGGCTACACCTTC CASSLVGSNYGYTF
. TRBJ2-3 TRBD2 TRBV5-1 TGCGCCAGCAGCCCACTTATGACTAGCGGTATAGGAGATACGCAGTATTTT CASSPLMTSGIGDTQYF
medium-sized TRBJ2-1 . TRBV4-3 TGCGCCAGCAGCCAAGGGGGGGAAATCTACAATGAGCAGTTCTTC CASSQGGEIYNEQFF
. TRBJ2-1 TRBD1 TRBV10-3 TGTGCCATCATACCCGGGACAGGGAGGAATGAGCAGTTCTTC CAIIPGTGRNEQFF